Here is one T cell receptor beta chain with its context. This sample was included in a study of CD8+ T cells in alopecia areata. Sample treatment: oral pan-JAK inhibitor, 5-10 mg twice daily. The germline gives CDR1 SGHDT, CDR2 YYEEEE. The CDR3 totals 16 residues. V shed 0 bases, J shed 2 bases, and the junction held 5 bases outside the gene matches. Extraction of RNA preceded its reverse transcription into cDNA, which served as the sequencing template. Profiled with immunoSEQ multiplex PCR; TCRdb holds only in-frame clones, not every one. This table holds roughly 180,000 clones, roughly 46% found once.

The input for sequencing was CD8+ T cells sorted from blood, taken around week 54, from a patient treated with tofacitinib. The sequence was obtained from a human donor with alopecia areata. The chain employs TRBV5-6 and TRBJ2-3, with 8 bases aligning to TRBD2. In nucleotides, the CDR3 is TGTGCCAGCAGCTTGGAATTAGCGGGGACCACAGATACGCAGTATTTT. Protein: CASSLELAGTTDTQYF.